This TCR beta chain was sequenced for a study of control samples from healthy donors and cancer patients. Germline CDR1 reads DFQATT; CDR2 reads SNEGSKA (reference sequence). The germline V and J ends were trimmed by 3 bases and 5 bases, with 4 bases remaining between them. This CDR3 contains 10 residues. Assay used: immunoSEQ multiplex PCR; TCRdb lists only in-frame clones, some missing. Of about 81,000 clones listed, roughly 94% are singletons. With respect to this clone: This sample also contains other DNA sequences that code for the same CDR3.

Sequencing was carried out using blood. The chain is built from TRBV20-1 and TRBJ2-5; D is unclear. The receptor was derived from a woman aged 18-30 years in good health. The CDR3 is CSASTETQYF. Here the CDR3 DNA reads TGCAGTGCTAGTACGGAGACCCAGTACTTC.